The 8 T cell receptor beta chains below all came from one sample that was sequenced in a study of tumor-infiltrating lymphocytes in primary liver carcinoma. A constant-region primer served to make TCR beta cDNA from about 490 ng total RNA. Three-round nested multiplex PCR performed with slightly modified ARM-PCR produced the TCR beta libraries. A C-beta reverse primer was combined with TRBV1-TRBV30 forward primers in the first two PCR rounds, and each round had around 11 cycles. MiXCR was run by TCRdb on the multiplex PCR reads, yielding one entry per CDR3 protein. The data hold about 120,000 distinct CDR3 sequences, with around 70% observed a single time. Investigators took RNA and DNA out together from about 19-30 mg of unsorted bulk tissue. The sample taken for sequencing was tumor-adjacent normal liver tissue. These receptors were collected from a woman aged 60-70 years with primary liver carcinoma and hepatitis B virus infection.

Regarding this clonotype: A clone one base away is much larger, so this may be a read error. V usage is TRBV5-1 and J usage is TRBJ2-7, with 7 bases that match TRBD1. V gave up 8 bases and J gave up 2 bases; unmatched junction bases: 16. Germline V lookup: CDR1 SGHRS, CDR2 YFSETQ. The CDR3 contains 16 residues. CDR3 residues: CARSLLSGDSTYEQYF. Here the CDR3 DNA reads TGCGCCAGGAGCCTACTTAGTGGGGACAGCACCTACGAGCAGTACTTC. Full variable domain (remainder filled in from reference TRBV5-1 and TRBJ2-7): KAGVTQTPRYLIKTRGQQVTLSCSPISGHRSVSWYQQTPGQGLQFLFEYFSETQRNKGNFPGRFSGRQFSNSRSEMNVSTLELGDSALYLCARSLLSGDSTYEQYFGPGTRLTVT.

This clonotype was recorded many times. The V and J genes are TRBV10-2 and TRBJ1-1; D not certain. The CDR3 length is 13 residues. Deletions cut 7 bases from V and 1 base from J, with 10 bases between. From germline, CDR1 is WSHSY and CDR2 SAAADI. CDR3 DNA: TGCGCCAGCACCCCCAGTGGGAACACTGAAGCTTTCTTT. Its protein is CASTPSGNTEAFF.

Comment on this clonotype: Possible read error: a much larger clone is one base away. The CDR3 loop reads CASNPPQGHYEQYF. For the CDR3, the DNA is TGTGCCAGCAACCCCCCGCAGGGCCACTACGAGCAGTACTTC. V and J are TRBV5-6 and TRBJ2-7, with D possibly TRBD1 on 5 matching bases. Trimming stripped 6 bases from V and 3 bases from J, with 16 bases between. This CDR3 region has 14 residues. Germline V gives CDR1 SGHDT, CDR2 YYEEEE. Full variable domain (remainder filled in from reference TRBV5-6 and TRBJ2-7): DAGVTQSPTHLIKTRGQQVTLRCSPKSGHDTVSWYQQALGQGPQFIFQYYEEEERQRGNFPDRFSGHQFPNYSSELNVNALLLGDSALYLCASNPPQGHYEQYFGPGTRLTVT.

This chain links TRBV29-1 with TRBJ2-1; D is ambiguous. V was shortened by 4 bases and J by 16 bases, with 14 bases between the two germline ends. Germline V gene data show CDR1 as SQVTM and CDR2 as ANQGSEA. The length of the CDR3 is 10 residues. In DNA, the CDR3 is TGCAGCGTTGGAAACAATGGGCAATTCTTC. Amino acid sequence: CSVGNNGQFF.

On this clonotype itself: A much larger clone lies a single base off, so this may be a read error. V gene TRBV28 combines with J gene TRBJ2-1, with TRBD2 matching over 8 bases. The CDR3 is 13 residues long. CDR1 is MDHEN and CDR2 is SYDVKM in the germline V gene. This CDR3 is CASTIGGGNKQFF. The DNA of the CDR3 is TGTGCCAGCACTATCGGGGGGGGCAATAAGCAGTTCTTC.

This clonotype was seen only a few times. The chain employs TRBV5-1 and TRBJ2-1; D is ambiguous. Trimming took off 4 bases at V and 4 bases at J, with 12 bases between the two ends. This CDR3 region has 14 residues. Germline V gene lookup returns CDR1 SGHRS and CDR2 YFSETQ. The CDR3 loop reads CASSQRRLYNEQFF. DNA of the CDR3: TGCGCCAGCAGCCAGCGCCGGTTGTACAATGAGCAGTTCTTC.

In its sample, this clonotype was seen once. V is TRBV12-3 or TRBV12-4 and J is TRBJ1-2, with D unresolved. The CDR3 contains 10 residues. V was shortened by 6 bases and J by 9 bases, with 8 bases between the two germline ends. The CDR3 DNA reads TGTGCCAGCAGACTGTCACGCTACACCTTC. Amino acids: CASRLSRYTF.

This clonotype appeared a single time. The CDR3 ends on some other residue instead of the conserved phenylalanine or tryptophan, so this is likely a read error. The chain has TRBV29-1 and TRBJ2-7, with D uncertain. CDR3 size: 13 residues. Germline V gives CDR1 SQVTM, CDR2 ANQGSEA. The CDR3 is CNVEVSDAYEQYI. The CDR3 nucleotides read TGCAACGTTGAGGTTAGTGACGCCTACGAGCAGTACATC.